These T cell receptor beta chains were read from a single sample in a study of shared clonotypes between healthy human individuals. Generated by immunoSEQ multiplex PCR, the TCRdb table keeps only in-frame clones and is missing some. The sample carries roughly 530,000 clones, 90% to 96% recorded once. The sample taken for sequencing was naive CD4+ T cells sorted from blood. The receptors stem from a woman in her 30s in good health. Both conserved end residues are part of each CDR3. The order of the fields is D gene, clone size, V gene, J gene, CDR3 DNA, CDR3 protein. D genes are given only for firm matches. Not all rows give a size; the values are once, few, many and, for expanded clones, a class.

TRBD2	.	TRBV18	TRBJ2-5	TGTGCCAGCTCCCAGGGACTACAAGAGACCCAGTACTTC	CASSQGLQETQYF
TRBD2	.	TRBV7-9	TRBJ2-3	TGTGCCAGCAGCCAACTACTAGCGGGAGGCACAGATACGCAGTATTTT	CASSQLLAGGTDTQYF
.	.	TRBV20-1	TRBJ2-1	TGCAGTGCTAGTACGGAAGAGCAGTTCTTC	CSASTEEQFF
.	.	TRBV4-2	TRBJ2-5	TGTGCCAGCAGCCACTTCAACCGGGGGACACAACAAGAGACCCAGTACTTC	CASSHFNRGTQQETQYF
.	.	TRBV9	TRBJ2-5	TGTGCCAGCAGCGTAGGGGGGCTAGCGGAGACCCAGTACTTC	CASSVGGLAETQYF
.	.	TRBV25-1	TRBJ2-3	TGTGCCAGCAGTGATGGGGTGGCAGATACGCAGTATTTT	CASSDGVADTQYF
.	.	TRBV6-1	TRBJ1-5	TGTGCCAGCACCGGGCAGGGCAATCAGCCCCAGCATTTT	CASTGQGNQPQHF
TRBD1	.	TRBV7-9	TRBJ2-2	TGTGCCAGCACCGGGACAGGGAGAATCGGGGAGCTGTTTTTT	CASTGTGRIGELFF
.	.	TRBV10-3	TRBJ2-2	TGTGCCATCAGGGCGGGATTAGATACCGGGGAGCTGTTTTTT	CAIRAGLDTGELFF
.	.	TRBV6-5	TRBJ1-1	TGTGCCAGCAGTTACAAGAGATCCACTGAAGCTTTCTTT	CASSYKRSTEAFF
TRBD1	.	TRBV28	TRBJ1-5	TGTGCCAGCAGTTTCCTAACAGGGGCGCGTGATCAGCCCCAGCATTTT	CASSFLTGARDQPQHF
.	.	TRBV19	TRBJ1-5	TGTGCCAGCCCGAAAGACCCGATCAATCAGCCCCAGCATTTT	CASPKDPINQPQHF
.	once	TRBV20-1	TRBJ1-4	TGCAGTGCCCGCGATCAGGAAAAACTGTTTTTT	CSARDQEKLFF
.	.	TRBV27	TRBJ1-6	TGTGCCAGCAGTTTATCGATAGGGTCCTATAATTCACCCCTCCACTTT	CASSLSIGSYNSPLHF
TRBD1	.	TRBV15	TRBJ2-7	TGTGCCACCAGCAGGACGGGGACAGGGGGTTCACAGCAGTACTTC	CATSRTGTGGSQQYF
.	.	TRBV6-1	TRBJ2-1	TGTGCCAGCAGTGAACAGGGTAGCAATGAGCAGTTCTTC	CASSEQGSNEQFF
.	once	TRBV2	TRBJ1-5	TGTGCCAGCAGCCGTCAGAGGGCCCTAAATCAGCCCCAGCATTTT	CASSRQRALNQPQHF
TRBD2	.	TRBV19	TRBJ2-2	TGTGCCAGTAGTAAGCTAGCGGGAGCGGCGAACACCGGGGAGCTGTTTTTT	CASSKLAGAANTGELFF
.	.	TRBV15	TRBJ1-1	TGTGCCACCAGCAGAGGAGGTTTTGCTGAAGCTTTCTTT	CATSRGGFAEAFF
.	.	TRBV5-5	TRBJ2-5	TGTGCCAGCAGCACCCCCGGGGCCGAGACCCAGTACTTC	CASSTPGAETQYF
.	.	TRBV28	TRBJ1-4	TGTGCCAGCAGTTTAGGAGGGGTGCTAAATGAAAAACTGTTTTTT	CASSLGGVLNEKLFF
TRBD2	.	TRBV5-3	TRBJ2-6	TGTGCCAGAAGCTATCGTCTAGCGGGAGTACTTGGGGCCAACGTCCTGACTTTC	CARSYRLAGVLGANVLTF
.	.	TRBV6-1	TRBJ2-2	TGTGCCAGCAGTGCGTTAAGGGACACCGGGGAGCTGTTTTTT	CASSALRDTGELFF
TRBD2	.	TRBV5-1	TRBJ2-2	TGCGCCAGCAGAATCACGGGAGGGGTGGCCGGGGAGCTGTTTTTT	CASRITGGVAGELFF
TRBD1	.	TRBV5-1	TRBJ1-2	TGCGCCAGCAGCTGGGGGACAGCCTCTAACTATGGCTACACCTTC	CASSWGTASNYGYTF
TRBD2	.	TRBV5-1	TRBJ2-3	TGCGCCAGCAGCTTGGTTCTAGCGGCCACAGATACGCAGTATTTT	CASSLVLAATDTQYF